The rows below give T cell receptor beta chains drawn from one sample of a study of blood T cell repertoires in COVID-19. Profiled with immunoSEQ multiplex PCR; TCRdb holds only in-frame clones, not every one. The sample carries 45,000 to 60,000 clones, 70% to 90% recorded once. The source material was peripheral blood. These receptors were collected from a man between 60 and 70 years old with acute or convalescent COVID-19. Both conserved end residues are part of each CDR3. The order of the fields is J gene, clone size, V gene, D gene, CDR3 DNA, CDR3 protein. D genes are given only for firm matches. Not all rows give a size; the values are once, few, many and, for expanded clones, a class.

>TRBJ1-6|.|TRBV29-1|.
TGCAGCGTTGGGTTCCAGGGAAATTCACCCCTCCACTTT
CSVGFQGNSPLHF
>TRBJ2-7|.|TRBV6-5|TRBD1
TGTGCCACTTGGGACAGGGTCTACGAGCAGTACTTC
CATWDRVYEQYF
>TRBJ1-2|few|TRBV28|.
TGTGCCAGCAGTTCCTTCGGCAGGGTCGTTGGCTACACCTTC
CASSSFGRVVGYTF
>TRBJ2-2|.|TRBV7-9|TRBD1
TGTGCCAGCAGCTCGGACAGGGCAAGGGAGCTGTTTTTT
CASSSDRARELFF
>TRBJ2-2|.|TRBV7-9|TRBD1
TGTGCCAGCAGCTCGGACAGGGTAGGGACCGGGGAGCTGTTTTTT
CASSSDRVGTGELFF
>TRBJ2-3|.|TRBV7-6|.
TGTGCCAGCAGCTTCCCGGGTGGAGATACGCAGTATTTT
CASSFPGGDTQYF
>TRBJ2-3|.|TRBV2|.
TGTGCCAGCAGGCAACAGGGTTATACGCAGTATTTT
CASRQQGYTQYF
>TRBJ1-5|.|TRBV30|.
TGTGCCTGGAGTCCACCTCTTGGCTCAGGGGAGCAGCCCCAGCATTTT
CAWSPPLGSGEQPQHF
>TRBJ1-5|.|TRBV21-1|.
TGTGCCAGCAGGAGAATTCCCCGGGAAAATCAGCCCCAGCATTTT
CASRRIPRENQPQHF
>TRBJ2-5|.|TRBV7-2|TRBD2
TGTGCCAGCAGCTTAATGAGAGCGGGGCGGGGGGAGACCCAGTACTTC
CASSLMRAGRGETQYF
>TRBJ2-4|once|TRBV11-2|.
TGTGCCAGCAGCTTAGAACAGGGAGTATACATTCAGTACTTC
CASSLEQGVYIQYF
>TRBJ2-2|.|TRBV11-2|.
TGTGCCAGCAGCTTAGATAGGAAGGGGCTCACCGGGGAGCTGTTTTTT
CASSLDRKGLTGELFF
>TRBJ2-3|.|TRBV6-6|TRBD1
TGTGCCAGCAACTTACAGGGGGATAACACAGATACGCAGTATTTT
CASNLQGDNTDTQYF
>TRBJ2-7|.|TRBV2|TRBD1
TGTGCCGGGAACCGGGACAGGCCAACGGGGCAGTACTTC
CAGNRDRPTGQYF
>TRBJ2-7|.|TRBV6-2/TRBV6-3|.
TGTGCCAGCAGTCCAGTCGGACAGTTGATTTACGAGCAGTACTTC
CASSPVGQLIYEQYF
>TRBJ1-1|.|TRBV2|TRBD1
TGTGCCAGCATCCTGGACAGGGACACTGAAGCTTTCTTT
CASILDRDTEAFF
>TRBJ1-2|once|TRBV28|TRBD1
TGTGCCAGCAGTTTGACAGGGGGCGGATGGGATGGCTACACCTTC
CASSLTGGGWDGYTF
>TRBJ2-3|.|TRBV4-1|.
TGCGCCAGCAGCCAAGAGAACAGGGCGCCAGATACGCAGTATTTT
CASSQENRAPDTQYF
>TRBJ2-5|.|TRBV4-1|TRBD1
TGCGCCAGCAGGCGGGGACAGGGGGTGGGAGAGACCCAGTACTTC
CASRRGQGVGETQYF
>TRBJ2-5|.|TRBV24-1|.
TGTGCCACCAGTGAGCGGCAAGAGACCCAGTACTTC
CATSERQETQYF
>TRBJ1-4|.|TRBV5-1|.
TGCGCCAGCAGCTTGGCCGGAGCCGCGGAGATTGAAAAACTGTTTTTT
CASSLAGAAEIEKLFF
>TRBJ2-5|once|TRBV6-2/TRBV6-3|TRBD2
TGTGCCAGCAGTTACCTCCATTCGGGACTAGGAGAGACCCAGTACTTC
CASSYLHSGLGETQYF
>TRBJ1-1|.|TRBV5-1|TRBD1
TGCGCCAGCAGCTTGGCCGGGACAGCCAACACTGAAGCTTTCTTT
CASSLAGTANTEAFF
>TRBJ1-5|once|TRBV2|TRBD1
TGTGCCAGTGGGACAGGAAGCAATCAGCCCCAGCATTTT
CASGTGSNQPQHF
>TRBJ1-1|.|TRBV4-1|.
TGCGCCAGCAGCCTGATGGAGGCCGATGAAGCTTTCTTT
CASSLMEADEAFF
>TRBJ2-2|.|TRBV5-1|.
TGCGCCAGCAGCTCTCCCGCTAGTTCCGGGGAGCTGTTTTTT
CASSSPASSGELFF
>TRBJ2-5|.|TRBV5-4|TRBD2
TGTGCCAGCAGCTTCGGACTAGCGGGCCAAGAGACCCAGTACTTC
CASSFGLAGQETQYF
>TRBJ2-2|.|TRBV27|TRBD1
TGTGCCAGCACCGGACAGGGCAAGCACCGGGAGCTGTTTTTT
CASTGQGKHRELFF
>TRBJ2-7|.|TRBV7-2|.
TGTGCCAGCAGCCAGGACTCATCTTTGGAGCAGTACTTC
CASSQDSSLEQYF
>TRBJ1-3|once|TRBV5-1|.
TGCGCCAGCAGCTTGGCAGGGGTAGGAAACACCATATATTTT
CASSLAGVGNTIYF
>TRBJ2-7|once|TRBV20-1|.
TGCAGTGCTAGTTTGGGGACACCCTACGAGCAGTACTTC
CSASLGTPYEQYF